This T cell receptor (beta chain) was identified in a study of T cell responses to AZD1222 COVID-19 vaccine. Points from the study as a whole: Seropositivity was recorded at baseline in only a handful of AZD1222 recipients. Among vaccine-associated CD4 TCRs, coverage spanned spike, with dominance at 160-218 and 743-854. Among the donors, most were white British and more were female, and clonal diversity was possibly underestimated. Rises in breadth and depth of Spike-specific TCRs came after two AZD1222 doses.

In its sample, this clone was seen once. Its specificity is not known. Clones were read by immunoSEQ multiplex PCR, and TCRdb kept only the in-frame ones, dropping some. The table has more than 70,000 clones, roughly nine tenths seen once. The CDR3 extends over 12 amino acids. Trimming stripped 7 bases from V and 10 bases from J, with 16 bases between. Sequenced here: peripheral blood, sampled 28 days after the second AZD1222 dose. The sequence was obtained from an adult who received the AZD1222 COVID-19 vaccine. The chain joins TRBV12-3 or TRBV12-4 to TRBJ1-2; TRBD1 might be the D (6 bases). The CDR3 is CASNLGGAHYTF. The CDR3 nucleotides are TGTGCCAGCAATCTCGGGGGGGCCCACTACACCTTC.